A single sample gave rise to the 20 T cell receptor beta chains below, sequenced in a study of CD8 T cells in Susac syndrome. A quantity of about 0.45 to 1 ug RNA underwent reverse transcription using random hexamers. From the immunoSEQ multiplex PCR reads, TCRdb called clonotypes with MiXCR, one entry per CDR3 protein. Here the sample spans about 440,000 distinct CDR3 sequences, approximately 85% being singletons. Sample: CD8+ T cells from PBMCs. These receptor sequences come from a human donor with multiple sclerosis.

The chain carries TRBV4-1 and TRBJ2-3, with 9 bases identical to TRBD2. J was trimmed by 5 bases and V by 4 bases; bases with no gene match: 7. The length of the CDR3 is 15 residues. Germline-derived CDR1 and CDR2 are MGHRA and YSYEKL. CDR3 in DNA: TGCGCCAGCAGCCTTAAGGTAGCGGGGGTAGATACGCAGTATTTT. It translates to CASSLKVAGVDTQYF.

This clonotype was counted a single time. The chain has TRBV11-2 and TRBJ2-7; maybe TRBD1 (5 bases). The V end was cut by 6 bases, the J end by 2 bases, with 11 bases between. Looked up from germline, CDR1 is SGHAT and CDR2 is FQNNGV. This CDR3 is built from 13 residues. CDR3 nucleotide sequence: TGTGCCAGCAGAGCAGGGATCGCCTACGAGCAGTACTTC. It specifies CASRAGIAYEQYF.

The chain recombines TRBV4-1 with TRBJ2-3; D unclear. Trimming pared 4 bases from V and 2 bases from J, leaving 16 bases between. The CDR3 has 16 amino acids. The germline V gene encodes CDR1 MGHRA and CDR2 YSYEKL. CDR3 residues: CASSPFKSSTTDTQYF. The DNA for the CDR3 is TGCGCCAGCAGCCCTTTCAAAAGTTCCACCACAGATACGCAGTATTTT.

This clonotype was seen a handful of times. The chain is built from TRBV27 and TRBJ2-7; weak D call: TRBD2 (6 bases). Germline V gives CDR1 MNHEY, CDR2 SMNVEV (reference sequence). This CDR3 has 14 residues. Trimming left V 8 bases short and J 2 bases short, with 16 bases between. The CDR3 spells CASSPGLATYEQYF. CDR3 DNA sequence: TGTGCCAGCTCCCCGGGACTTGCGACCTACGAGCAGTACTTC.

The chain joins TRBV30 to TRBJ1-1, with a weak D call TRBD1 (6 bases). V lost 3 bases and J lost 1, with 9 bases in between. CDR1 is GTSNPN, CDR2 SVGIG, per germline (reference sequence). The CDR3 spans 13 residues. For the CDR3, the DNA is TGTGCCTGGAGGACAGGAGAGAACACTGAAGCTTTCTTT. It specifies CAWRTGENTEAFF.

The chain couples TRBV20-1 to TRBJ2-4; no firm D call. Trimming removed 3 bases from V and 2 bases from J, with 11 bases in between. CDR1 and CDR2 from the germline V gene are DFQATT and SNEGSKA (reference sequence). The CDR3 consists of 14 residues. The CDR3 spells CSARTVRTKNIQYF. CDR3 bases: TGCAGTGCTAGGACCGTTCGGACCAAAAACATTCAGTACTTC.

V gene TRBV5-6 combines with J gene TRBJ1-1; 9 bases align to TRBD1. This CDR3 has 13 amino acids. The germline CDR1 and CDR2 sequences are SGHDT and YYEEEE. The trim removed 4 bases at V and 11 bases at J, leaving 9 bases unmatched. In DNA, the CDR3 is TGTGCCAGCAGCCCCGTGGGACAGGGACAGGCTTTCTTT. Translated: CASSPVGQGQAFF.

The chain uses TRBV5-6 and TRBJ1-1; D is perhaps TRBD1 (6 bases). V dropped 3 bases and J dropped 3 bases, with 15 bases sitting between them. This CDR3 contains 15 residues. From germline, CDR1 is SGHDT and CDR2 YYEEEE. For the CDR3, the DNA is TGTGCCAGCAGCTGGAACAGGGCGATTGACACTGAAGCTTTCTTT. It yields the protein CASSWNRAIDTEAFF.

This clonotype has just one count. The CDR3: CSVESGENTEAFF. In nucleotides, the CDR3 is TGCAGCGTTGAGTCCGGGGAGAACACTGAAGCTTTCTTT. The genes are TRBV29-1 and TRBJ1-1; D uncertain. This CDR3 comprises 13 residues. Germline V gives CDR1 SQVTM, CDR2 ANQGSEA. V was trimmed by 3 bases and J by 1 base, leaving 9 bases between them.

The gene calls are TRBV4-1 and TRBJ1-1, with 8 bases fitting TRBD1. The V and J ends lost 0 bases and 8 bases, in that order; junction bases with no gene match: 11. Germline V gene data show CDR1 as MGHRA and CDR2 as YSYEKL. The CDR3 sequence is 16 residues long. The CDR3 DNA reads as TGCGCCAGCAGCCAAGAGCCCGGGACAGGAGTATTAGAAGCTTTCTTT. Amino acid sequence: CASSQEPGTGVLEAFF.

Here the CDR3 reads CSARDREGGAYEQYF. The DNA of the CDR3 is TGCAGTGCTAGAGACCGGGAGGGGGGCGCGTACGAGCAGTACTTC. V gene TRBV20-1 combines with J gene TRBJ2-7, with TRBD2 matching 8 bases. J was trimmed by 4 bases and V by 0 bases; bases with no gene match: 8. Germline CDR1 and CDR2: DFQATT and SNEGSKA (reference sequence). The length of the CDR3 is 15 residues.

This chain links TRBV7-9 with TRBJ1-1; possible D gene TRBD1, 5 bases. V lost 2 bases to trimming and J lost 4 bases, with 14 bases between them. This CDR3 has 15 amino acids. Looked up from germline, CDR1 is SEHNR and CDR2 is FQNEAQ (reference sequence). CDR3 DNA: TGTGCCAGCAGCTTAAGCACAGGAATTGGCACTGAAGCTTTCTTT. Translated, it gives CASSLSTGIGTEAFF.

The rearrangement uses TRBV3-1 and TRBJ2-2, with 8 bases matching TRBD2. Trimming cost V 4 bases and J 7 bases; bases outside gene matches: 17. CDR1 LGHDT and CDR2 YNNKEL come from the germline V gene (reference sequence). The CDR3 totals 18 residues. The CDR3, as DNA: TGTGCCAGCAGCCTAAAGCGGCCGGGACTAGAAGTCGTCGGGGAGCTGTTTTTT. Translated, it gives CASSLKRPGLEVVGELFF.

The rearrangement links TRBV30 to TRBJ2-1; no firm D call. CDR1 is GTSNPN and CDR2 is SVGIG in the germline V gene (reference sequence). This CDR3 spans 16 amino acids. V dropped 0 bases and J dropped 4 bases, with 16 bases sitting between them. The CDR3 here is CAWSVTDPPRYNEQFF. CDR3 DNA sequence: TGTGCCTGGAGTGTTACGGACCCCCCGAGGTACAATGAGCAGTTCTTC.

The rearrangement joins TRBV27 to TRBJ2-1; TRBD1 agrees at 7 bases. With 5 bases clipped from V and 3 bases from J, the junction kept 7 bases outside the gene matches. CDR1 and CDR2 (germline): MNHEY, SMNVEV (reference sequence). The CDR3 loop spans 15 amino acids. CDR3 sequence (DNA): TGTGCCAGCAGTACCACAGGGGCGTACTACAATGAGCAGTTCTTC. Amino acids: CASSTTGAYYNEQFF.

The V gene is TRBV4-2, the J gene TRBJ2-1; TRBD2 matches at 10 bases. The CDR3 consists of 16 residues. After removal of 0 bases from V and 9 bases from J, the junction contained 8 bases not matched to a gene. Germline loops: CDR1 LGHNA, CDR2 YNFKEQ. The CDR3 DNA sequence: TGTGCCAGCAGCCAAGATGCCCCTAGCGGGAGCGTTGAGCAGTTCTTC. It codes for CASSQDAPSGSVEQFF.

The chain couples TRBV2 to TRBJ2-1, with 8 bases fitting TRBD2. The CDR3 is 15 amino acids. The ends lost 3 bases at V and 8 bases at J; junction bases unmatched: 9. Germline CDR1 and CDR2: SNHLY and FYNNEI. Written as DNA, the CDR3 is TGTGCCAGCAGTGAGCCTCCGGGACTAGTCGATGAGCAGTTCTTC. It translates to CASSEPPGLVDEQFF.

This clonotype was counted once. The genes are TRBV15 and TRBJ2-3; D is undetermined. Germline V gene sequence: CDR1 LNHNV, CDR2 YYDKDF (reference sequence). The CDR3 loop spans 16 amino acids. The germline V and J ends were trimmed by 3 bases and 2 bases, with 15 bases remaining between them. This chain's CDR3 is CATSSPGTTLTDTQYF. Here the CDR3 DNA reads TGTGCCACCAGCAGTCCAGGAACAACCCTCACAGATACGCAGTATTTT.

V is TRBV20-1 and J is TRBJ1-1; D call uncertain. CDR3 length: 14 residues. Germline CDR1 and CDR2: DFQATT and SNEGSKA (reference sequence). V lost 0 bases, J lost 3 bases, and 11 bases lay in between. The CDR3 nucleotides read TGCAGTGCTAGAGAGTTCGGGGTTGACACTGAAGCTTTCTTT. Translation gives CSAREFGVDTEAFF.

The CDR3 here is CASSSYPDSPSTGELFF. The DNA of the CDR3 is TGTGCCAGCAGCTCATACCCGGACTCACCCAGCACCGGGGAGCTGTTTTTT. This chain joins TRBV11-2 and TRBJ2-2, with D possibly matching TRBD2 (5 bases). V was cut by 4 bases and J by 4 bases, with 19 bases left in between. The germline V gene has CDR1 SGHAT and CDR2 FQNNGV. The CDR3 is 17 amino acids.